This TCR beta chain derives from a study of regulatory T cells in long-lasting Graves disease. Whole-study results and caveats: Lower TCR diversity characterized persistent Graves' patients relative to newly diagnosed patients. Accuracy was possibly reduced by small sample size.

This CDR3 is built from 16 residues. CDR1 MNHEY and CDR2 SVGAGI come from the germline V gene. Trimming left V 2 bases short and J 0 bases short, with 13 bases between. Ten or more counts support this clonotype. Its specificity is not known. Investigators prepared the TCR beta libraries by applying iRepertoire HTBI primers and Arm-PCR of CDR3 regions. MiXCR, applied by TCRdb to the multiplex PCR reads, yields one record per CDR3 protein. The sample carries roughly 400,000 distinct CDR3 sequences, approximately 16% recorded once. Documented time point: newly diagnosed GD, antithyroid drugs for less than 3 months. From PBMCs, RNA was extracted and then used to make the TCR library. The same sample was also used in a study of T cells in Graves' hyperthyroidism and ophthalmopathy. This second study notes: HTBI primers were employed in a first-round RT-PCR of the TCR CDR3.

The J gene is TRBJ1-2, the V gene TRBV6-5; D perhaps matches TRBD1 (5 bases). The sequencing here drew on peripheral blood mononuclear cells (PBMCs), taken at new diagnosis, from a patient treated with antithyroid drugs. This TCR was sampled from a woman between 40 and 50 years old with Graves disease. The CDR3 nucleotides are TGTGCCAGCAGTTACGCCGCTGGGGCCACTAACTATGGCTACACCTTC. Its translation: CASSYAAGATNYGYTF.